The rows below give T cell receptor beta chains drawn from one sample of a study of blood T cell repertoires in COVID-19. Using immunoSEQ multiplex PCR, the repertoire was profiled, and TCRdb retains in-frame clones only, with some absent. This table holds about 110,000 clones, roughly 80% found once. Sequencing was performed on peripheral blood. These TCRs come from an elderly woman with acute or convalescent COVID-19. CDR3s include the opening cysteine and the closing phenylalanine or tryptophan. Fields, in order: J gene, V gene, clone size, D gene, CDR3 DNA, CDR3 protein. A D gene is named only where the DNA matches it firmly. The listing skips clone size in some rows; elsewhere it reads once, few, many or a size class.

J: TRBJ2-2; V: TRBV7-9; size: .; D: TRBD2; DNA: TGTGCCAGCACGATCGGGACTAGCGGAAACACCGGGGAGCTGTTTTTT; CDR3: CASTIGTSGNTGELFF
J: TRBJ2-3; V: TRBV6-6; size: .; D: .; DNA: TGTGCCAGCAGTTACTGGAGCGGTCGAGGCACAGATACGCAGTATTTT; CDR3: CASSYWSGRGTDTQYF
J: TRBJ2-2; V: TRBV9; size: .; D: TRBD2; DNA: TGTGCCAGCAGCGTAGGTCCTAGCGGGAGATTAACCGGGGAGCTGTTTTTT; CDR3: CASSVGPSGRLTGELFF
J: TRBJ2-1; V: TRBV6-4; size: .; D: TRBD2; DNA: TGTGCCAGCAGTGACTCGGCGGGAGAGGTGAGTGAGCAGTTCTTC; CDR3: CASSDSAGEVSEQFF
J: TRBJ1-3; V: TRBV4-2; size: .; D: TRBD1; DNA: TGTGCCAGCAGCCCGCAGGGGGGACAGGGCATACGCTCTGGAAACACCATATATTTT; CDR3: CASSPQGGQGIRSGNTIYF
J: TRBJ2-2; V: TRBV27; size: .; D: TRBD1; DNA: TGTGCCAGCACCACTTATGGGGGACAGGGCCCCGGGGAGCTGTTTTTT; CDR3: CASTTYGGQGPGELFF
J: TRBJ1-4; V: TRBV3-1/TRBV3-2; size: .; D: .; DNA: TGTGCCAGCAGCCAAGTCACAGGCGTCGAAAAACTGTTTTTT; CDR3: CASSQVTGVEKLFF
J: TRBJ2-5; V: TRBV2; size: few; D: .; DNA: TGTGCCAGCAGTGTGATGGCCCAAGAGACCCAGTACTTC; CDR3: CASSVMAQETQYF
J: TRBJ1-4; V: TRBV5-5; size: .; D: .; DNA: TGTGCCAGCAGCCCGATGGCAGGGGTGGATGAAAAACTGTTTTTT; CDR3: CASSPMAGVDEKLFF
J: TRBJ2-3; V: TRBV28; size: once; D: .; DNA: TGTGCCAGCAGTTTACCCCTAGGCACAGATACGCAGTATTTT; CDR3: CASSLPLGTDTQYF
J: TRBJ1-2; V: TRBV7-2; size: .; D: TRBD1; DNA: TGTGCCAGCAGCCTAGGACAGGGAAGCTACACCTTC; CDR3: CASSLGQGSYTF
J: TRBJ2-2; V: TRBV5-5; size: .; D: TRBD1; DNA: TGTGCCAGCAGCTCCGGGACAGGGGGCGACACCGGGGAGCTGTTTTTT; CDR3: CASSSGTGGDTGELFF
J: TRBJ2-1; V: TRBV6-4; size: .; D: .; DNA: TGTGCCAGCTCAGAGGTCAATGAGCAGTTCTTC; CDR3: CASSEVNEQFF
J: TRBJ1-2; V: TRBV28; size: .; D: TRBD1; DNA: TGTGCCAGCAGTTTGGTGGACAGGGTAACGGATGGCTACACCTTC; CDR3: CASSLVDRVTDGYTF
J: TRBJ1-1; V: TRBV7-6; size: .; D: TRBD1; DNA: TGTGCCAGCAGCTTAGGGACAGGGAGCTCAGCTTTCTTT; CDR3: CASSLGTGSSAFF
J: TRBJ1-1; V: TRBV6-5; size: .; D: TRBD1; DNA: TGTGCCAGCAGGAAGACAGGGGACAACACTGAAGCTTTCTTT; CDR3: CASRKTGDNTEAFF
J: TRBJ2-3; V: TRBV12-1; size: few; D: .; DNA: TGTGCCAGCAAGGTAGGGGCTAGCGTTAGCACAGATACGCAGTATTTT; CDR3: CASKVGASVSTDTQYF
J: TRBJ1-2; V: TRBV7-2; size: few; D: .; DNA: TGTGCCAGCAGCTTCGAACAGGGCCATGGCTACACCTTC; CDR3: CASSFEQGHGYTF
J: TRBJ2-3; V: TRBV10-2; size: .; D: TRBD2; DNA: TGCGCCAGCAGTGGCCCCTTAGCGGGGGGGACCAATACGCAGTATTTT; CDR3: CASSGPLAGGTNTQYF